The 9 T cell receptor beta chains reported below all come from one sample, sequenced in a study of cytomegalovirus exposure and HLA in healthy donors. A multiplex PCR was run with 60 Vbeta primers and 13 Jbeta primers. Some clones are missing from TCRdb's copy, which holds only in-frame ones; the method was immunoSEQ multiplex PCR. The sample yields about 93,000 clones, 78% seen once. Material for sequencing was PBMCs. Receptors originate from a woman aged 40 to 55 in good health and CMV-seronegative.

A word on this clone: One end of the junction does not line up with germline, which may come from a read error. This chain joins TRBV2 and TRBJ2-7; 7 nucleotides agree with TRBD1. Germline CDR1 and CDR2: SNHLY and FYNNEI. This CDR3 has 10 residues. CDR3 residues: CASSDTGVDF. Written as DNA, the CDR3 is TGTGCCAGCAGTGATACAGGGGTGGACTTC. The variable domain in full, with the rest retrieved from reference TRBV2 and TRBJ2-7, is EPEVTQTPSHQVTQMGQEVILRCVPISNHLYFYWYRQILGQKVEFLVSFYNNEISEKSEIFDDQFSVERPDGSNFTLKIRSTKLEDSAMYFCASSDTGVDFGPGTRLTVT.

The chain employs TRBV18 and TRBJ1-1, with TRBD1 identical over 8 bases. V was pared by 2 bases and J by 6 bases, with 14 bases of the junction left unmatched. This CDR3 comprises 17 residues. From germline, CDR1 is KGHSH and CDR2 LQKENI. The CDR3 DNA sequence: TGTGCCAGCTCACCAACCCGACCAGGGGGCTCACCGGCTGAAGCTTTCTTT. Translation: CASSPTRPGGSPAEAFF.

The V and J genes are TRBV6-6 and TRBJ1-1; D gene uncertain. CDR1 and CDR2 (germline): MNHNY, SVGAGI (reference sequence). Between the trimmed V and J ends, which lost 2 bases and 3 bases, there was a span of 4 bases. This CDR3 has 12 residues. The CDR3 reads CASSYLHTEAFF. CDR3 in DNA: TGTGCCAGCAGTTACCTTCACACTGAAGCTTTCTTT.

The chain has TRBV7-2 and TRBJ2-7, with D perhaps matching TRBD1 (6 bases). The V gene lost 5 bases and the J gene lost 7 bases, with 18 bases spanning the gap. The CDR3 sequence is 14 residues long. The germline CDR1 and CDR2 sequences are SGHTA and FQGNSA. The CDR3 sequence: CASSPYRVLGEQYF. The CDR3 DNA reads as TGTGCCAGCAGCCCATACAGGGTATTAGGGGAGCAGTACTTC.

CDR3: CASSLAGDGTYEQYF. In nucleotides, the CDR3 is TGCGCCAGCAGCTTGGCGGGGGACGGTACCTACGAGCAGTACTTC. The chain has TRBV5-1 and TRBJ2-7, with a tentative D call TRBD2 (6 bases). This CDR3 is 15 amino acids long. CDR1 and CDR2 from the germline V gene are SGHRS and YFSETQ. V lost 0 bases, J lost 2 bases, and 12 bases lay in between.

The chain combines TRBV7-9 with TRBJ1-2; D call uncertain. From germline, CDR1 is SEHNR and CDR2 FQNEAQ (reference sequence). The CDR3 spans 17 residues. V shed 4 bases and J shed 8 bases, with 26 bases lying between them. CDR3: CASSSNGVERGWRGYTF. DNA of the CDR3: TGTGCCAGCAGCTCTAACGGGGTGGAAAGAGGCTGGAGGGGCTACACCTTC.

The CDR3 protein is CASSLRTSGNYNEQFF. The CDR3 DNA follows: TGTGCCAGCAGTTTACGGACTAGCGGGAATTACAATGAGCAGTTCTTC. J is TRBJ2-1 and V is TRBV27; the match to TRBD2 covers 12 bases. V lost 2 bases to trimming and J lost 4 bases; unmatched junction nucleotides: 3. Germline V gene data show CDR1 as MNHEY and CDR2 as SMNVEV (reference sequence). The CDR3 consists of 16 residues.

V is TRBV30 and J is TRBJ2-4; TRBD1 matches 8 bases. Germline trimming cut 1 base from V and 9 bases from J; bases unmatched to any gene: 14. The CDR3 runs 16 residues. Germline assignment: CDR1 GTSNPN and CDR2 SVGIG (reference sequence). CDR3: CAWSGDRGHGRGIQYF. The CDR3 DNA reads TGTGCCTGGAGTGGTGACAGGGGCCATGGTCGGGGCATTCAGTACTTC.

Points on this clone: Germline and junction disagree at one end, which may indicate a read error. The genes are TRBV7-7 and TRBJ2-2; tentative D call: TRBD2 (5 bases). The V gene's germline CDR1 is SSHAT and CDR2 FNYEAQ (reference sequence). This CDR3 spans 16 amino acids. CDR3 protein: CASSLALQINTGELFF. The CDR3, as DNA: TGTGCTAGCAGCTTAGCGCTACAGATTAACACCGGGGAGCTGTTTTTT.